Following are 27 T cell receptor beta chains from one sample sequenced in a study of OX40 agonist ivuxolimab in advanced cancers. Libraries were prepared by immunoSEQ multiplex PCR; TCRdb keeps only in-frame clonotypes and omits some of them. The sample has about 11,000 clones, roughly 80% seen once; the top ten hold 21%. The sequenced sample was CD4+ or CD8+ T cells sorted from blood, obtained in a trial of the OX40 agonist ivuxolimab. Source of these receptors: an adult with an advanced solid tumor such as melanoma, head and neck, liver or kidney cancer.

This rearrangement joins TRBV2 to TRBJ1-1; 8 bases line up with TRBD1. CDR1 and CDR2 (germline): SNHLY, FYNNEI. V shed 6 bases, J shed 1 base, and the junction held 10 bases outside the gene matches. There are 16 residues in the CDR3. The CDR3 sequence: CASRETSGTGNTEAFF. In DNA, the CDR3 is TGTGCCAGCAGGGAAACATCCGGGACAGGGAACACTGAAGCTTTCTTT.

CDR3 protein: CASSGQGGLETQYF. In DNA, the CDR3 is TGTGCCAGCAGTGGACAGGGTGGGTTGGAGACCCAGTACTTC. This chain connects TRBV28 to TRBJ2-5, with 8 nucleotides matching TRBD1. Germline CDR1 is MDHEN and CDR2 is SYDVKM. With 5 bases clipped from V and 5 bases from J, the junction kept 7 bases outside the gene matches. The CDR3 has 14 residues. Based on the CDR3 plus reference TRBV28 and TRBJ2-5, the full variable domain is DVKVTQSSRYLVKRTGEKVFLECVQDMDHENMFWYRQDPGLGLRLIYFSYDVKMKEKGDIPEGYSVSREKKERFSLILESASTNQTSMYLCASSGQGGLETQYFGPGTRLLVL.

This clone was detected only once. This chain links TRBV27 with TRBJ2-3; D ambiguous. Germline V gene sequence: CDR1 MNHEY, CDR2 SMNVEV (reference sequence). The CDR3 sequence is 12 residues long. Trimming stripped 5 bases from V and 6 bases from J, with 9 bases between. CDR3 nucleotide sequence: TGTGCCAGCAGTCCACTCGGGGATACGCAGTATTTT. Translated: CASSPLGDTQYF.

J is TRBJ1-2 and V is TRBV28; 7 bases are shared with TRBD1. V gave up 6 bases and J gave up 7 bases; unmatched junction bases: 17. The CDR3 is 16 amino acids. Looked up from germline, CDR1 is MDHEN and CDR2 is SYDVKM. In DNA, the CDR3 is TGTGCCAGCAGCTCAACCTTGACAGGGCCTCTCTTTGGCTACACCTTC. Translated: CASSSTLTGPLFGYTF.

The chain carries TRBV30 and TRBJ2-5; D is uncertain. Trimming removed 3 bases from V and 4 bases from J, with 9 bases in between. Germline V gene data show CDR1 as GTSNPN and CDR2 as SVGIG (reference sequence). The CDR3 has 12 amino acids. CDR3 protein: CAWSLTGETQYF. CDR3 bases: TGTGCCTGGAGCCTAACGGGAGAGACCCAGTACTTC.

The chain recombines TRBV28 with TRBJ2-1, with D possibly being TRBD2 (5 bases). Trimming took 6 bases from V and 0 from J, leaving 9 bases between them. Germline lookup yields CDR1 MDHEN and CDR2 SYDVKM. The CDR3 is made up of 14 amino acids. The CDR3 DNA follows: TGTGCCAGCAGGGAAGGGAGCTCCTACAATGAGCAGTTCTTC. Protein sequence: CASREGSSYNEQFF. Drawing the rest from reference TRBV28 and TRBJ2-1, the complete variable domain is DVKVTQSSRYLVKRTGEKVFLECVQDMDHENMFWYRQDPGLGLRLIYFSYDVKMKEKGDIPEGYSVSREKKERFSLILESASTNQTSMYLCASREGSSYNEQFFGPGTRLTVL.

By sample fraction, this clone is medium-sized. The chain's CDR3 is CASSLGQSHAYEQYF. Written as DNA, the CDR3 is TGTGCCAGCAGTTTAGGGCAGTCCCATGCTTACGAGCAGTACTTC. This chain links TRBV28 with TRBJ2-7; D is unresolved. V shed 2 bases and J shed 4 bases, with 15 bases lying between them. CDR1 MDHEN and CDR2 SYDVKM come from the germline V gene. This CDR3 spans 15 amino acids. The full variable domain, with the rest looked up from reference TRBV28 and TRBJ2-7, is DVKVTQSSRYLVKRTGEKVFLECVQDMDHENMFWYRQDPGLGLRLIYFSYDVKMKEKGDIPEGYSVSREKKERFSLILESASTNQTSMYLCASSLGQSHAYEQYFGPGTRLTVT.

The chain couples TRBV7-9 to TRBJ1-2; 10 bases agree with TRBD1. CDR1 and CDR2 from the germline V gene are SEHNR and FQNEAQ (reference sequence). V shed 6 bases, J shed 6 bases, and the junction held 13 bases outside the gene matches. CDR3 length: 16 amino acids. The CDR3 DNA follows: TGTGCCAGCAGTCAGACAGGGGGCATCGTTGGGGATGGCTACACCTTC. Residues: CASSQTGGIVGDGYTF.

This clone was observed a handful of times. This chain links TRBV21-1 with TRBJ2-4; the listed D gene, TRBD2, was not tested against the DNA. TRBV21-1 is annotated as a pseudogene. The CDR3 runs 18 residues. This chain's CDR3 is CASILTSGSRLAKNIQYF. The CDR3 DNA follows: TGTGCCAGCATCCTTACTAGCGGGAGTAGGTTAGCCAAAAACATTCAGTACTTC.

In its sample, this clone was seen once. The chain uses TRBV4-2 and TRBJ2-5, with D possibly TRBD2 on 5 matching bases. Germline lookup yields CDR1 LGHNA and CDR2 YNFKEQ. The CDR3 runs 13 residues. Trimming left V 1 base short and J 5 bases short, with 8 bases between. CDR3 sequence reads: CASSQVRGETQYF. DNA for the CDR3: TGTGCCAGCAGCCAAGTTCGAGGGGAGACCCAGTACTTC.

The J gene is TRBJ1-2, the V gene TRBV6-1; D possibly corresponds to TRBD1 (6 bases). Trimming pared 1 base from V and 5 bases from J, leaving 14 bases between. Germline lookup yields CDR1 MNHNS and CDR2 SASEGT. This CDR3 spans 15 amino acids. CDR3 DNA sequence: TGTGCCAGCAGTGAAGTGGACGGGACACATTATGGCTACACCTTC. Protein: CASSEVDGTHYGYTF.

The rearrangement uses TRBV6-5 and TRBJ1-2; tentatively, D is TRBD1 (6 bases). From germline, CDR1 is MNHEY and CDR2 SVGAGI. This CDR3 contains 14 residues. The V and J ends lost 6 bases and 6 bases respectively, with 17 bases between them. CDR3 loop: CASSSRLQGHGYTF. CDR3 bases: TGTGCCAGCAGCTCCCGTCTACAGGGCCATGGCTACACCTTC.

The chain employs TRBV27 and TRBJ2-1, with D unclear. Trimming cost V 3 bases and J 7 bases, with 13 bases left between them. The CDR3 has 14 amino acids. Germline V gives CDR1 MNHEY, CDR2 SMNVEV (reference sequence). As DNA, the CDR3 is TGTGCCAGCAGTTTCCCCGGCTTTATGAATGAGCAGTTCTTC. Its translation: CASSFPGFMNEQFF.

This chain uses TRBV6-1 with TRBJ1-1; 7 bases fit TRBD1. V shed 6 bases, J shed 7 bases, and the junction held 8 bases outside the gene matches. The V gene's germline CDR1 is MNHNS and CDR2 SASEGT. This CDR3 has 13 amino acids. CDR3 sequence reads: CASRWTGKDEAFF. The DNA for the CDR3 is TGTGCCAGCAGGTGGACAGGAAAGGATGAAGCTTTCTTT.

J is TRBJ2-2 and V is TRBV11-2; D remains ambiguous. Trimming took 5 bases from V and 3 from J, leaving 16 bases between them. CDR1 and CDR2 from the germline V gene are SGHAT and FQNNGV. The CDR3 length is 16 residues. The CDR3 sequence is CASSPILNRDTGELFF. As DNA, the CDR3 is TGTGCCAGCAGCCCGATTTTAAACCGGGACACCGGGGAGCTGTTTTTT. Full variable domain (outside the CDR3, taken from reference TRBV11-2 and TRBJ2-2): EAGVAQSPRYKIIEKRQSVAFWCNPISGHATLYWYQQILGQGPKLLIQFQNNGVVDDSQLPKDRFSAERLKGVDSTLKIQPAKLEDSAVYLCASSPILNRDTGELFFGEGSRLTVL.

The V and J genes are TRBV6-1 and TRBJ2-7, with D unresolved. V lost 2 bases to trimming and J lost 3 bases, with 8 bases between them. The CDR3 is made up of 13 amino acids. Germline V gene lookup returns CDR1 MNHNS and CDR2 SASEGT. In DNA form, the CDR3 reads TGTGCCAGCAGTGAATCTGCCAGCTACGAGCAGTACTTC. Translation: CASSESASYEQYF.

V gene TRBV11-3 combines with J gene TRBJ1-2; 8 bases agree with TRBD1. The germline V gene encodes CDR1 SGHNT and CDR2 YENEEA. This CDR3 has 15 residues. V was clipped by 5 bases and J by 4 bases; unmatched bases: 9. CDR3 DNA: TGTGCCAGCAGCCCCGACAGGGGCGGTGGCTATGGCTACACCTTC. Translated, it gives CASSPDRGGGYGYTF.

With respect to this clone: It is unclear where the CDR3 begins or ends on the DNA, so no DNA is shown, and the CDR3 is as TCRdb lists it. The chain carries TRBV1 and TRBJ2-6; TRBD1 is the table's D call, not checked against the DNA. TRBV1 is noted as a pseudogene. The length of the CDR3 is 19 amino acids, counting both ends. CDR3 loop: CTSRYDCLCTQSRANVLTF.

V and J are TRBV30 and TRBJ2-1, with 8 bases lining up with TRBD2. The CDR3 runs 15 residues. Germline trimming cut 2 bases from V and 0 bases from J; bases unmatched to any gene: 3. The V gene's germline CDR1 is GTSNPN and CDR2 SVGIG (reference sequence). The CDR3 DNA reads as TGTGCCTGGAGTCAAGCGGGAGTCTCCTACAATGAGCAGTTCTTC. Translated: CAWSQAGVSYNEQFF.

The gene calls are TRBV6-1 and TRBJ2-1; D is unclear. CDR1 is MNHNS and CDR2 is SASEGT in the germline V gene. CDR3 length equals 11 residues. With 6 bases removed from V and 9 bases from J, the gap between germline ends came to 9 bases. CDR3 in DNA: TGTGCCAGCAGGGAGAATAGTGAGCAGTTCTTC. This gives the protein CASRENSEQFF.

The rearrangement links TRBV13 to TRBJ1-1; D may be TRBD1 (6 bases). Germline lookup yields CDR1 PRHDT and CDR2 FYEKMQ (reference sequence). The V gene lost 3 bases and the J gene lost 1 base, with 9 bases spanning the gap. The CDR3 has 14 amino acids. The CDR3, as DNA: TGTGCCAGCAGCTTCTTGGACAGGAACACTGAAGCTTTCTTT. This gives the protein CASSFLDRNTEAFF.

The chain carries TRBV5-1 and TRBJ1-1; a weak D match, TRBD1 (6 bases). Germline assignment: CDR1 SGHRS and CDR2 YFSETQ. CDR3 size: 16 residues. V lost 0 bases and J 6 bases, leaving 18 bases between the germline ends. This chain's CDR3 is CASSLDATGPPPEAFF. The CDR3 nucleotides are TGCGCCAGCAGCTTGGACGCTACAGGGCCCCCTCCTGAAGCTTTCTTT.

The DNA of the CDR3 is TGCAGTGATACGACTTTCCTTAAAACGGGTGAGCAGTTCTTC. It codes for CSDTTFLKTGEQFF. The V call is TRBV29-1, the J call TRBJ2-1; D is unresolved. The CDR3 length is 14 residues. Germline V gene data show CDR1 as SQVTM and CDR2 as ANQGSEA.

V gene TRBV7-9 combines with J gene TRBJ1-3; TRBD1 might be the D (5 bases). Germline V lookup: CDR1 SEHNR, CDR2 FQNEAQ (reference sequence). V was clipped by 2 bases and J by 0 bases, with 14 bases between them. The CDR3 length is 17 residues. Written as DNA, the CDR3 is TGTGCCAGCAGCTTATCCGGGGGGAAGGGCTCTGGAAACACCATATATTTT. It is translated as CASSLSGGKGSGNTIYF.

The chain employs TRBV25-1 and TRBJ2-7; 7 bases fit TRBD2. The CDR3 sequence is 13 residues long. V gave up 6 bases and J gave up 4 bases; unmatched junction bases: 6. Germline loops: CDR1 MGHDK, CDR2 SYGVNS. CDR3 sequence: CASRGAGPYEQYF. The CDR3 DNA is TGTGCCAGCAGGGGAGCGGGACCTTACGAGCAGTACTTC.

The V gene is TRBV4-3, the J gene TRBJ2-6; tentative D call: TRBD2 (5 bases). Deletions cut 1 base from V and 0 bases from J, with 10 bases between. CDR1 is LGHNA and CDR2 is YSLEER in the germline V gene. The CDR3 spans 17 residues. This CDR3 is CASSQASRGSGANVLTF. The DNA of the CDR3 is TGCGCCAGCAGCCAAGCCTCCCGGGGCTCTGGGGCCAACGTCCTGACTTTC.

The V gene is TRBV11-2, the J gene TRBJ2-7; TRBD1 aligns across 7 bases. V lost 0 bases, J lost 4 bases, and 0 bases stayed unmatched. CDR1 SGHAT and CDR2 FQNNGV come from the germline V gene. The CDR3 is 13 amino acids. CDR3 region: CASSLETGYEQYF. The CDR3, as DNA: TGTGCCAGCAGCTTAGAGACAGGGTACGAGCAGTACTTC.